These 18 T cell receptor beta chains came from one sample sequenced in a study of CD8+ T cells in alopecia areata. RNA extraction was followed by reverse transcription into cDNA, which acted as the sequencing template. Assay used: immunoSEQ multiplex PCR; TCRdb lists only in-frame clones, some missing. Among about 130,000 clones listed, about 49% were seen once. Sequencing used CD8+ T cells sorted from blood, obtained at week 0. The receptors here all came from a human donor with alopecia areata.

This chain uses TRBV4-3 with TRBJ2-1; D not certain. CDR1 is LGHNA and CDR2 is YSLEER in the germline V gene. This CDR3 comprises 14 residues. The V end was cut by 2 bases, the J end by 4 bases, with 9 bases between. CDR3 nucleotide sequence: TGCGCCAGCAGCCAAAGGGCCGGGTACAATGAGCAGTTCTTC. Translating gives CASSQRAGYNEQFF.

This chain links TRBV4-2 with TRBJ2-4, with 7 bases fitting TRBD1. Germline loops: CDR1 LGHNA, CDR2 YNFKEQ. The CDR3 totals 15 residues. Trimming took 3 bases from V and 4 from J; bases not matched to a gene: 6. The CDR3 DNA sequence: TGTGCCAGCAGCCACACGGGACAGCCAAAAAACATTCAGTACTTC. Translating it yields CASSHTGQPKNIQYF.

The rearrangement uses TRBV30 and TRBJ1-5, with D perhaps TRBD1 (5 bases). CDR3 size: 15 residues. Germline V gives CDR1 GTSNPN, CDR2 SVGIG (reference sequence). The V gene lost 0 bases and the J gene lost 9 bases, with 18 bases spanning the gap. The CDR3 spells CAWSVQVESTRPQHF. CDR3 coding DNA: TGTGCCTGGAGTGTACAGGTTGAGAGTACTCGGCCCCAGCATTTT.

The rearrangement links TRBV10-3 to TRBJ2-7; D unclear. Germline lookup yields CDR1 ENHRY and CDR2 SYGVKD. Trimming cost V 0 bases and J 0 bases, with 9 bases left between them. This CDR3 region has 15 residues. The chain's CDR3 is CAISESSSPSYEQYF. The CDR3 DNA reads as TGTGCCATCAGTGAGTCTAGCTCCCCCTCCTACGAGCAGTACTTC.

This clone has only a few counts. V gene TRBV29-1 combines with J gene TRBJ2-7, with D hard to call. Germline loops: CDR1 SQVTM, CDR2 ANQGSEA. The germline V and J ends were trimmed by 0 bases and 6 bases, with 6 bases remaining between them. The CDR3 has 11 amino acids. CDR3 bases: TGCAGCGTTGAAGAGAGAGGCGAGCAGTACTTC. Its translation is CSVEERGEQYF.

This clone was found a few times. The chain couples TRBV13 to TRBJ2-1, with D perhaps matching TRBD2 (7 bases). The CDR3 loop spans 15 amino acids. The germline gives CDR1 PRHDT, CDR2 FYEKMQ (reference sequence). V lost 5 bases, J lost 7 bases, and 18 bases lay in between. The CDR3 loop reads CASSPLGGPGNEQFF. CDR3 coding DNA: TGTGCCAGCAGCCCGTTGGGGGGGCCGGGGAATGAGCAGTTCTTC.

This chain connects TRBV9 to TRBJ2-1; D is perhaps TRBD2 (5 bases). V was trimmed by 4 bases and J by 6 bases, leaving 11 bases between them. The germline CDR1 and CDR2 sequences are SGDLS and YYNGEE. This CDR3 contains 13 residues. CDR3 residues: CASSPRGSNEQFF. The CDR3 DNA is TGTGCCAGCAGCCCGAGAGGGAGCAATGAGCAGTTCTTC.

The chain has TRBV29-1 and TRBJ2-6; the D is unclear. The CDR3 length is 13 residues. CDR1 is SQVTM and CDR2 is ANQGSEA in the germline V gene. Trimming cost V 7 bases and J 0 bases, with 7 bases left between them. CDR3 in DNA: TGCAGCGCCCTGAGCTCTGGGGCCAACGTCCTGACTTTC. This encodes CSALSSGANVLTF.

The chain employs TRBV5-1 and TRBJ2-7, with no clear D. The CDR3 is made up of 13 amino acids. The germline V gene has CDR1 SGHRS and CDR2 YFSETQ. V shed 0 bases and J shed 2 bases, with 6 bases lying between them. This chain's CDR3 is CASSLDRTYEQYF. In nucleotides, the CDR3 is TGCGCCAGCAGCTTGGACAGAACCTACGAGCAGTACTTC.

The rearrangement uses TRBV30 and TRBJ1-4, with a tentative D call TRBD1 (5 bases). Germline values: CDR1 GTSNPN, CDR2 SVGIG (reference sequence). V was trimmed by 4 bases and J by 7 bases, leaving 16 bases between them. This CDR3 comprises 14 residues. Written as DNA, the CDR3 is TGTGCCTGGACAGGGAAATCAAGGAGTGAAAAACTGTTTTTT. Its protein product is CAWTGKSRSEKLFF.

This clone was observed a handful of times. The rearrangement links TRBV6-5 to TRBJ1-2; D gene ambiguous. The CDR3 runs to 13 residues. Trimming left V 7 bases short and J 8 bases short, with 17 bases between. In germline, CDR1 is MNHEY, CDR2 SVGAGI. DNA of the CDR3: TGTGCCAGCACCGAGGACCCACTGGGAGGCTACACCTTC. Amino acid sequence: CASTEDPLGGYTF.

The rearrangement joins TRBV5-1 to TRBJ2-1; 12 bases map to TRBD2. CDR1 is SGHRS, CDR2 YFSETQ, per germline. J lost 6 bases, V lost 4 bases, and 5 bases had no gene match. The CDR3 is 15 amino acids. CDR3 DNA: TGCGCCAGCAGCCCCGGACTAGCGGGGATCAATGAGCAGTTCTTC. Protein sequence: CASSPGLAGINEQFF.

This chain uses TRBV28 with TRBJ1-6; no reliable D call. CDR3 length: 16 amino acids. Germline loops: CDR1 MDHEN, CDR2 SYDVKM. Trimming shortened V by 0 bases and J by 7 bases, and 13 bases separated the two germline ends. The CDR3 sequence is CASSLWPPAKNSPLHF. In DNA form, the CDR3 reads TGTGCCAGCAGTTTATGGCCTCCGGCGAAGAATTCACCCCTCCACTTT.

This clone was seen once. V and J are TRBV2 and TRBJ2-7, with TRBD2 identical over 7 bases. The CDR3 has 13 residues. The ends lost 6 bases at V and 6 bases at J; junction bases unmatched: 8. CDR1 and CDR2 (germline): SNHLY, FYNNEI. In DNA, the CDR3 is TGTGCCAGCAGGGAAAGCGGGGATGGCGAGCAGTACTTC. Residues: CASRESGDGEQYF.

The chain joins TRBV5-1 to TRBJ2-7; D might be TRBD1 (6 bases). CDR3 length: 15 amino acids. V shed 0 bases and J shed 3 bases, with 13 bases lying between them. Germline CDR1 is SGHRS and CDR2 is YFSETQ. The CDR3 bases are TGCGCCAGCAGCTTGGTTGAGGGGGTCTTCTACGAGCAGTACTTC. Translation: CASSLVEGVFYEQYF. Supplemented by reference TRBV5-1 and TRBJ2-7, the full variable domain reads KAGVTQTPRYLIKTRGQQVTLSCSPISGHRSVSWYQQTPGQGLQFLFEYFSETQRNKGNFPGRFSGRQFSNSRSEMNVSTLELGDSALYLCASSLVEGVFYEQYFGPGTRLTVT.

This clone showed up just a few times. V is TRBV29-1 and J is TRBJ1-2, with D possibly being TRBD1 (6 bases). V shed 4 bases and J shed 3 bases, with 9 bases lying between them. The CDR3 consists of 12 residues. Germline lookup yields CDR1 SQVTM and CDR2 ANQGSEA. CDR3 sequence reads: CSVGQADYGYTF. CDR3 bases: TGCAGCGTTGGACAGGCGGACTATGGCTACACCTTC.

V gene TRBV18 combines with J gene TRBJ1-2; 9 bases are shared with TRBD1. The length of the CDR3 is 14 residues. From germline, CDR1 is KGHSH and CDR2 LQKENI. V was clipped by 6 bases and J by 0 bases; unmatched bases: 2. In DNA form, the CDR3 reads TGTGCCAGCTCCTGGACAGGGGCTAACTATGGCTACACCTTC. It encodes CASSWTGANYGYTF.

The chain carries TRBV4-3 and TRBJ2-3, with a weak D call TRBD1 (6 bases). With 1 base removed from V and 3 bases from J, the gap between germline ends came to 14 bases. The CDR3 has 16 amino acids. Looked up from germline, CDR1 is LGHNA and CDR2 is YSLEER. The CDR3 region has the DNA TGCGCCAGCAGCCAAGGGCAGGGGAAAGTGACAGATACGCAGTATTTT. Translating it yields CASSQGQGKVTDTQYF.